This TCR beta chain stems from a study of T cell responses to AZD1222 COVID-19 vaccine. Remarks on this clone: Its antigen is not known.

Assay: immunoSEQ multiplex PCR; the TCRdb copy retains only in-frame clones and omits some. The sample lists around 150,000 clones; 91% were seen once. Points from the study as a whole: Most donors were white British and more were female, and clonal diversity was possibly underestimated.

Sequenced here: peripheral blood, sampled 28 days after the second dose of the MenACWY control vaccine. This TCR derives from an adult who received the MenACWY meningococcal vaccine as a control.

CDR3 loop: CASSLDPRDYEQYF. The CDR3 DNA reads as TGTGCCAGCAGCCTCGACCCCAGAGACTACGAGCAGTACTTC. The chain couples TRBV7-2 to TRBJ2-7, with D uncertain. Trimming removed 5 bases at V and 3 bases at J, with 14 bases between. The CDR3 contains 14 residues. CDR1 is SGHTA, CDR2 FQGNSA, per germline.